The present T cell receptor beta chain was sequenced within a study of CD8 T cells in Susac syndrome. High-throughput TCR beta sequencing covered peripheral CD8+ and CD4+ T cells. Through negative isolation, CD4+ and CD8+ T cells were obtained, while TEMRA cells were enriched using FACS. RNA totalling about 0.45 to 1 ug underwent reverse transcription with random hexamers. The amplification used immunoSEQ multiplex PCR on TCR beta CDR3; it spanned 54 Vbeta and 13 Jbeta. TCRdb processed the immunoSEQ multiplex PCR reads anew with MiXCR; each CDR3 protein has one entry. The profile shows 150,000 or so distinct CDR3 sequences, about 95% of them singletons. This CDR3 has 15 amino acids. Germline V lookup: CDR1 SGHDT, CDR2 YYEEEE. V lost 4 bases, J lost 9 bases, and 20 bases lay in between.

The chain is built from TRBV5-6 and TRBJ1-5; D not resolved. The material sequenced was CD8+ T cells from PBMCs. The sequence was obtained from a human donor with multiple sclerosis. This CDR3 reads CASSLLREDGRPQHF. As DNA, the CDR3 is TGTGCCAGCAGCCTTCTTAGAGAAGACGGACGGCCCCAGCATTTT.